The source of this T cell receptor (beta chain) is a study of blood T cell repertoires in COVID-19. Study-wide context: Both acute and convalescent COVID-19 samples were obtained from the United States, Italy and Spain. Nucleic acid was either cDNA or gDNA, and it came from T cells, B-cell-depleted T cells, or PBMCs.

Methods used by the authors: Estimation of nucleated cell counts relied on the amplification of reference gene primers. Sequenced by immunoSEQ multiplex PCR; TCRdb stores in-frame clones only, minus some. V, J and clone size derive from that table, while D and trimming were established from the DNA sequence. The table has 200,000 to 250,000 clones, 92% seen once. This CDR3 has 14 amino acids. The germline V gene has CDR1 SGHRS and CDR2 YFSETQ. With 4 bases removed from V and 3 bases from J, the gap between germline ends came to 14 bases. As regards this clone: Other DNA sequences of this sample code for an identical CDR3.

The J gene is TRBJ2-7, the V gene TRBV5-1; D might be TRBD1 (6 bases). This receptor was obtained from a man aged 25-45 years with acute or convalescent COVID-19. The sample was peripheral blood. CDR3 amino acids: CASSLEQGSYEQYF. The CDR3 DNA reads TGCGCCAGCAGCCTTGAACAGGGAAGCTACGAGCAGTACTTC.